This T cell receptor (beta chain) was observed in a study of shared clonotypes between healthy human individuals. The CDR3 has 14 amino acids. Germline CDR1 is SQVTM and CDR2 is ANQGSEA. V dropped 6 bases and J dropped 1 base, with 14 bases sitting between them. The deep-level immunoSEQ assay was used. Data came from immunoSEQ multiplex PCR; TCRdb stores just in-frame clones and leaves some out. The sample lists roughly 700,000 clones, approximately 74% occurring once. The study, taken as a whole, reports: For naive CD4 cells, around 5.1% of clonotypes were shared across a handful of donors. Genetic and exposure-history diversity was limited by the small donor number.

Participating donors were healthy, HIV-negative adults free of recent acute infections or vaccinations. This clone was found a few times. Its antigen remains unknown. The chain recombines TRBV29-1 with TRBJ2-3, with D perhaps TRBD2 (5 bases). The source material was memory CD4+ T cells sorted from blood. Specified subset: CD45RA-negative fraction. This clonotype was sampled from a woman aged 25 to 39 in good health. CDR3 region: CSVPGVARTDTQYF. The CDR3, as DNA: TGCAGCGTGCCTGGGGTAGCGCGCACAGATACGCAGTATTTT.